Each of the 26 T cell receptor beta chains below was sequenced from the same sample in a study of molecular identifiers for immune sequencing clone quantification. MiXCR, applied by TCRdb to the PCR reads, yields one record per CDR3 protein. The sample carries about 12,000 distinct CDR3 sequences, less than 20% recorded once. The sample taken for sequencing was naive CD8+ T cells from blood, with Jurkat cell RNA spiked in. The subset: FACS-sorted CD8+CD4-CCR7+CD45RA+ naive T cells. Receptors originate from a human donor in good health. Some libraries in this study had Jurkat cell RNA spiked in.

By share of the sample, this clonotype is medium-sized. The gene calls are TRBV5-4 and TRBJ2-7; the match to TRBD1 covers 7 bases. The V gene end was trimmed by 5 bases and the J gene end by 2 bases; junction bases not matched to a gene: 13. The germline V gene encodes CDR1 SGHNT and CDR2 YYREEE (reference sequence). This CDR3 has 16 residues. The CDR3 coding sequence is TGTGCCAGCAGGTTAGGGGACAGTAAATGTGCCTACGAGCAGTACTTC. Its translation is CASRLGDSKCAYEQYF.

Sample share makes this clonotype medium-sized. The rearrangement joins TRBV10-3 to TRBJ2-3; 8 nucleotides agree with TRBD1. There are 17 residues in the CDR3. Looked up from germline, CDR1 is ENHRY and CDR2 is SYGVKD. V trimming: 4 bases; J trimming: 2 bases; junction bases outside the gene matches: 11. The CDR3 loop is CAISASSETGDTDTQYF. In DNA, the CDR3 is TGTGCCATCAGTGCCTCGTCCGAGACAGGGGACACAGATACGCAGTATTTT.

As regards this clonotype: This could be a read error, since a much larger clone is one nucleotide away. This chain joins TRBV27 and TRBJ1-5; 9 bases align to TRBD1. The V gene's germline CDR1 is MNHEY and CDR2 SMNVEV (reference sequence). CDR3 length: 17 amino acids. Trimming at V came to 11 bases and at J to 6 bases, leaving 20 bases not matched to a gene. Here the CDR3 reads CAAPRGTGGVFAQPQHF. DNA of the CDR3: TGTGCCGCCCCCAGAGGAACAGGGGGCGTCTTTGCTCAGCCCCAGCATTTT.

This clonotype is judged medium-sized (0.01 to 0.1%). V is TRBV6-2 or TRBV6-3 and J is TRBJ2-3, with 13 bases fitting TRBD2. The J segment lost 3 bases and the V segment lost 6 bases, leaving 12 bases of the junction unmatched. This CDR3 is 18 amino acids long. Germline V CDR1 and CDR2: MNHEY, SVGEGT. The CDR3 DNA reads TGTGCCAGCAGAGGAGTTGGGACTAGCGGGACCCAAACAGATACGCAGTATTTT. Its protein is CASRGVGTSGTQTDTQYF.

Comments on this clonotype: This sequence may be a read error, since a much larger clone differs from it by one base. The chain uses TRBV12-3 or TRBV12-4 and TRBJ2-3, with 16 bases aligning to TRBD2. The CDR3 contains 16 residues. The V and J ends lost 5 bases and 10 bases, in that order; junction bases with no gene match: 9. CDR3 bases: TGTGCCAGCAGTCAGGGACTAGCGGGAGGGCGTGATGCGCAGTATTTT. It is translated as CASSQGLAGGRDAQYF.

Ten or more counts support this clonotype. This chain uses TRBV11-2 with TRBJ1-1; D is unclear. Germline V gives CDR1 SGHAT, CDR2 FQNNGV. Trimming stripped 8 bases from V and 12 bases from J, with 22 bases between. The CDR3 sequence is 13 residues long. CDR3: CASVLGRGKDSFF. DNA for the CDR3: TGTGCCAGCGTATTAGGACGGGGTAAGGATTCTTTCTTT. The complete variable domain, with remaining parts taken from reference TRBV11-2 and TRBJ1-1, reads EAGVAQSPRYKIIEKRQSVAFWCNPISGHATLYWYQQILGQGPKLLIQFQNNGVVDDSQLPKDRFSAERLKGVDSTLKIQPAKLEDSAVYLCASVLGRGKDSFFGQGTRLTVV.

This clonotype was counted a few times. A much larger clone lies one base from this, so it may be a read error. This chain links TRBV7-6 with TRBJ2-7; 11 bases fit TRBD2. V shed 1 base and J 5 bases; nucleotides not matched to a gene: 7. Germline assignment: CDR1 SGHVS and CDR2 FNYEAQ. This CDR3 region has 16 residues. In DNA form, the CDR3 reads TGTGCCAGCAGCTTAGGGGCTAGCGGGAGGTCCGACGAGCAGTACTTC. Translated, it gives CASSLGASGRSDEQYF.

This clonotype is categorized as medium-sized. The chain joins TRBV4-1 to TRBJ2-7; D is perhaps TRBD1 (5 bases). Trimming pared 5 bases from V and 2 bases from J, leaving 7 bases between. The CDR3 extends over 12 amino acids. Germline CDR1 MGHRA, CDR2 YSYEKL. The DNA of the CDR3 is TGCGCCAGCAGCAAAGGGGCCTACGAGCAGTACTTC. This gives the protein CASSKGAYEQYF.

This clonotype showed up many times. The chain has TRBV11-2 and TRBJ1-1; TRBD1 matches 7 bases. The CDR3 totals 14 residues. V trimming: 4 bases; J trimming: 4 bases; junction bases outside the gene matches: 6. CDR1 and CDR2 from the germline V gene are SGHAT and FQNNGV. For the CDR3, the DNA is TGTGCCAGCAGCTCAAGTACAGGGGTCACTGAAGCTTTCTTT. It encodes CASSSSTGVTEAFF.

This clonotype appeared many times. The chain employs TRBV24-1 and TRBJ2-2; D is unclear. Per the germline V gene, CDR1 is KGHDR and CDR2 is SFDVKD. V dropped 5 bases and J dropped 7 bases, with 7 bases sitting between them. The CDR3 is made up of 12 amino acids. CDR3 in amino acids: CATSGGGGELFF. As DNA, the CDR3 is TGTGCCACCAGTGGTGGTGGCGGGGAGCTGTTTTTT.

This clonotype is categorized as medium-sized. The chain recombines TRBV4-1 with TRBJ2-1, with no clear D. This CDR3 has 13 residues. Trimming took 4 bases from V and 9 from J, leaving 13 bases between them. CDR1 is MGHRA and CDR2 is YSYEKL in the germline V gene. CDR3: CASSPLSAGEQFF. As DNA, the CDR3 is TGCGCCAGCAGCCCCCTAAGTGCCGGTGAGCAGTTCTTC.

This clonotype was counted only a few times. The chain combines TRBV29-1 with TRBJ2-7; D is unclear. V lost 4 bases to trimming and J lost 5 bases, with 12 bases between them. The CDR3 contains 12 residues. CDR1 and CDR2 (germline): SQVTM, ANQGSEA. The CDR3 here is CSVGGTIDEQYF. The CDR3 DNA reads TGCAGCGTTGGGGGTACGATCGACGAGCAGTACTTC.

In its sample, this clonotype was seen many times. In DNA form, the CDR3 reads TGTGCCAGCAGCTCGACCCTAGGACGTGAAAAACTGTTTTTT. This sequence encodes CASSSTLGREKLFF. This rearrangement joins TRBV7-9 to TRBJ1-4, with no clear D. CDR1 is SEHNR and CDR2 is FQNEAQ in the germline V gene (reference sequence). The CDR3 spans 14 residues. Trimming took 4 bases from V and 7 from J, leaving 13 bases between them.

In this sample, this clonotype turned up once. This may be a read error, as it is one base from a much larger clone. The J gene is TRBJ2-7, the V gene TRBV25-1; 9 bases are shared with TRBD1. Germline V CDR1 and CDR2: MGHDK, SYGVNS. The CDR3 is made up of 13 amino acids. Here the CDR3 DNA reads TGTGCCACTGAAGCACAGGGGGCGAGGGAGCGGTACTTC. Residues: CATEAQGARERYF.

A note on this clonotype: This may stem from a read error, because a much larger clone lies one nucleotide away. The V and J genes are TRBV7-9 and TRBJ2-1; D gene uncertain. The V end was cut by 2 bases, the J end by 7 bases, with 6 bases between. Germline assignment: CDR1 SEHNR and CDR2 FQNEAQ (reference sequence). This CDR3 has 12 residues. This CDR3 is CASSLTVNEQFF. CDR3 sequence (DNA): TGTGCCAGCAGCTTAACTGTTAATGAGCAGTTCTTC.

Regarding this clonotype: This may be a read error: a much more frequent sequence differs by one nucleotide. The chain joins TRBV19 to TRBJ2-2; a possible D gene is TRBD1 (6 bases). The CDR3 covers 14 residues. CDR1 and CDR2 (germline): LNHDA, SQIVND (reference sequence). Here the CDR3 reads CASSWTANTGELFF. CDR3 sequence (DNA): TGTGCCAGTTCGTGGACAGCCAACACAGGGGAGCTGTTTTTT.

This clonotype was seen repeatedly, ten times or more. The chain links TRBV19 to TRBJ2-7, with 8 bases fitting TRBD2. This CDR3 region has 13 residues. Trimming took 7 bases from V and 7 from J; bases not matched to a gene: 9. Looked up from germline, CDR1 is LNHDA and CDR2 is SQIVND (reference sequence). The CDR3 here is CASMVGSGGEQYF. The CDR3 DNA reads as TGTGCCAGTATGGTGGGGAGCGGGGGAGAGCAGTACTTC. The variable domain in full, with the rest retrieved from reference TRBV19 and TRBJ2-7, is DGGITQSPKYLFRKEGQNVTLSCEQNLNHDAMYWYRQDPGQGLRLIYYSQIVNDFQKGDIAEGYSVSREKKESFPLTVTSAQKNPTAFYLCASMVGSGGEQYFGPGTRLTVT.

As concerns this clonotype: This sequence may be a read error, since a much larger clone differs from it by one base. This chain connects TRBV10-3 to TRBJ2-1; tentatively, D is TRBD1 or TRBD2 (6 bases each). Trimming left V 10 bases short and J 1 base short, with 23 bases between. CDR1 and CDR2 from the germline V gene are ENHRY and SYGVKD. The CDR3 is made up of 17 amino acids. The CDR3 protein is CATLGGLGRTSYNEQFF. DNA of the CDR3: TGTGCCACCCTTGGGGGGCTGGGAAGAACGTCCTACAATGAGCAGTTCTTC.

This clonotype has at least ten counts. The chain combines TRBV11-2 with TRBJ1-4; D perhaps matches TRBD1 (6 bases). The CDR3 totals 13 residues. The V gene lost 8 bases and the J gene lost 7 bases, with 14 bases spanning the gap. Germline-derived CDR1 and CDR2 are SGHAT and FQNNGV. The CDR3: CASSPGHSEKLFF. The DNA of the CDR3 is TGTGCCAGCTCCCCGGGACACTCTGAAAAACTGTTTTTT.

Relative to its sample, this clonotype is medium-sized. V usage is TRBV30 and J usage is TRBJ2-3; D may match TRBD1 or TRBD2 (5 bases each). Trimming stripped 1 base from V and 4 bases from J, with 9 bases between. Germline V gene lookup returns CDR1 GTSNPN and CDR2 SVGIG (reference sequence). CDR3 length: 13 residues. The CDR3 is CAWSGDGADTQYF. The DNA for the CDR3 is TGTGCCTGGAGTGGGGACGGCGCAGATACGCAGTATTTT.

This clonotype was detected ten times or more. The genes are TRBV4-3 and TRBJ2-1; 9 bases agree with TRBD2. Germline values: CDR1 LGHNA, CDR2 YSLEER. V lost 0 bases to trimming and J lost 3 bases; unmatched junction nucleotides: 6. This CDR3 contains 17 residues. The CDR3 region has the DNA TGCGCCAGCAGCCAAGATTTGGCGGGAGGGGGCTACAATGAGCAGTTCTTC. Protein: CASSQDLAGGGYNEQFF.

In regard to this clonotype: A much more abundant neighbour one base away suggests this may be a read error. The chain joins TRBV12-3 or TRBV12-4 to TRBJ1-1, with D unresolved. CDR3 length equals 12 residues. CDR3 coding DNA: TGTGCCAGCACGACTGTGAACACTGAAGCTTCCTTT. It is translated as CASTTVNTEASF.

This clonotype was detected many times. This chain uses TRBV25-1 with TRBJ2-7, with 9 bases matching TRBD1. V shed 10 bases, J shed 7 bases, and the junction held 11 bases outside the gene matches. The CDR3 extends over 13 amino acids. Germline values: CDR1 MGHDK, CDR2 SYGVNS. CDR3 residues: CATEAQGAREQYF. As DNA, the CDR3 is TGTGCCACTGAAGCACAGGGGGCGAGGGAGCAGTACTTC.

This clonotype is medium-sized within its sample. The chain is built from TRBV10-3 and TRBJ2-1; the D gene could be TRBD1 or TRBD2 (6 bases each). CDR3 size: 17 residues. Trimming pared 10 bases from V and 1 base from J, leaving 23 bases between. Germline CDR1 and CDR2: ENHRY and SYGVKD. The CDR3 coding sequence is TGTGCCACCCTTGGGGGGCAGGGAAGAACGTCCTACAATGAGCAGTTCTTC. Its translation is CATLGGQGRTSYNEQFF.

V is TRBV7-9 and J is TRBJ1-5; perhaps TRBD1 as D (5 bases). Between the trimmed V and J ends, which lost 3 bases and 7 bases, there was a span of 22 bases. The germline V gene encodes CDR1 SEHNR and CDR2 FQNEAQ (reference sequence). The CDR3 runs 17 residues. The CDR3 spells CASSLGTRVWSNQPQHF. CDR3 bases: TGTGCCAGCAGCTTGGGTACCAGGGTTTGGTCGAACCAGCCCCAGCATTTT. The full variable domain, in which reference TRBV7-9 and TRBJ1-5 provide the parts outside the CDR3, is DTGVSQNPRHKITKRGQNVTFRCDPISEHNRLYWYRQTLGQGPEFLTYFQNEAQLEKSRLLSDRFSAERPKGSFSTLEIQRTEQGDSAMYLCASSLGTRVWSNQPQHFGDGTRLSIL.

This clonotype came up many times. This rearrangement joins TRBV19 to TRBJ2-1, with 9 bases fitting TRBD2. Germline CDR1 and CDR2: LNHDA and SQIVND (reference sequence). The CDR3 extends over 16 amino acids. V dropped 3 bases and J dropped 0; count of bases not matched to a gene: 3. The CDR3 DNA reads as TGTGCCAGTAGTATTAGCGGGGGCAGCTCCTACAATGAGCAGTTCTTC. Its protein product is CASSISGGSSYNEQFF.